Presented here are 24 T cell receptor beta chains from one specimen sequenced in a study of response to subunit inactivated influenza vaccine. MiXCR, run by TCRdb on the RT-PCR reads, gives a single entry per CDR3 protein. Found here are approximately 500,000 distinct CDR3 sequences, approximately 13% of them singletons; the top ten hold about 12%. Specimen: PBMCs from blood, collected roughly 46 days after vaccination. The receptors derive from a man aged 50 or older who received an inactivated influenza vaccine.

This rearrangement joins TRBV9 to TRBJ2-2; D gene ambiguous. Germline CDR1 and CDR2: SGDLS and YYNGEE. The CDR3 runs 13 residues. V was cut by 0 bases and J by 7 bases, with 7 bases left in between. CDR3 region: CASSVVSVGELFF. CDR3 in DNA: TGTGCCAGCAGCGTAGTCTCCGTCGGGGAGCTGTTTTTT.

There are a few counts of this clonotype. The V call is TRBV20-1, the J call TRBJ2-2; 7 nucleotides align to TRBD1. CDR1 is DFQATT, CDR2 SNEGSKA, per germline (reference sequence). After removal of 2 bases from V and 6 bases from J, the junction contained 9 bases not matched to a gene. The CDR3 is 15 residues long. CDR3 residues: CSARRPTGLAGELFF. The CDR3 DNA reads as TGCAGTGCTAGAAGGCCGACAGGGCTTGCCGGGGAGCTGTTTTTT.

The CDR3 protein is CAISEIDGRAFF. In DNA form, the CDR3 reads TGTGCCATCAGTGAAATAGATGGACGGGCTTTCTTT. The V gene is TRBV10-3, the J gene TRBJ1-1; D is unresolved. CDR3 length: 12 residues. Per germline, CDR1 ENHRY and CDR2 SYGVKD. Trimming removed 3 bases from V and 11 bases from J, with 13 bases in between.

V and J are TRBV6-5 and TRBJ2-7; TRBD2 might be the D (6 bases). Germline V gives CDR1 MNHEY, CDR2 SVGAGI. The CDR3 sequence is 15 residues long. Trimming took off 4 bases at V and 6 bases at J, with 19 bases between the two ends. The CDR3 protein is CASSSVSGGATEQYF. Here the CDR3 DNA reads TGTGCCAGCAGTTCTGTTAGCGGTGGTGCTACCGAGCAGTACTTC.

This clonotype was seen at least ten times. The J gene is TRBJ2-3, the V gene TRBV12-3 or TRBV12-4; D unclear. Trimming removed 3 bases from V and 6 bases from J, with 7 bases in between. The CDR3 has 12 amino acids. DNA of the CDR3: TGTGCCAGCAGTTTCGTCGCGGATACGCAGTATTTT. This gives the protein CASSFVADTQYF.

This clonotype was picked up many times. The junction departs from germline at one end; a sequencing error may be responsible. The chain combines TRBV5-1 with TRBJ2-2, with TRBD1 matching 8 bases. This CDR3 comprises 15 residues. Germline V CDR1 and CDR2: SGHRS, YFSETQ. The CDR3 region is CASSLGQGNTGELFF. CDR3 bases: TGTGCCAGCAGTCTAGGACAGGGGAACACCGGGGAGCTGTTTTTT.

In its sample, this clonotype was seen many times. The CDR3 nucleotides are TGTGCCAGCAGTGAACACGGATCGACAGATACGCAGTATTTT. Protein sequence: CASSEHGSTDTQYF. V usage is TRBV6-4 and J usage is TRBJ2-3; D ambiguous. V was pared by 3 bases and J by 3 bases, with 10 bases between. The V gene's germline CDR1 is MRHNA and CDR2 SNTAGT. This CDR3 contains 14 residues.

This clonotype turned up a few times. This chain connects TRBV11-1 to TRBJ2-1, with 12 bases lining up with TRBD2. The CDR3 length is 20 residues. The germline CDR1 and CDR2 sequences are SGHAT and FQDESV (reference sequence). The J segment lost 4 bases and the V segment lost 2 bases, leaving 15 bases of the junction unmatched. CDR3 bases: TGTGCCAGCAGCTTAAACTCGAGACTAGCGGGAGAACCCCCTTACAATGAGCAGTTCTTC. Translated: CASSLNSRLAGEPPYNEQFF.

This clonotype was counted between two and nine times. V is TRBV10-3 and J is TRBJ2-7; D assignment may be TRBD1 or TRBD2 (5 bases each). Trimming stripped 7 bases from V and 0 bases from J, with 10 bases between. CDR1 is ENHRY and CDR2 is SYGVKD in the germline V gene. This CDR3 is built from 13 residues. CDR3 region: CAIKSGPSYEQYF. The CDR3 DNA sequence: TGTGCCATCAAGTCGGGACCCTCCTACGAGCAGTACTTC.

CDR3 DNA sequence: TGTGCCAGCAGCTTCGAGGCCGGGATCACTGAAGCTTTCTTT. Residues: CASSFEAGITEAFF. V usage is TRBV2 and J usage is TRBJ1-1; D gene ambiguous. Germline CDR1 is SNHLY and CDR2 is FYNNEI. The CDR3 extends over 14 amino acids. Trimming pared 6 bases from V and 4 bases from J, leaving 15 bases between.

V is TRBV4-3 and J is TRBJ2-1; D not resolved. This CDR3 region has 12 residues. CDR1 is LGHNA and CDR2 is YSLEER in the germline V gene. The V gene lost 8 bases and the J gene lost 6 bases, with 11 bases spanning the gap. The chain's CDR3 is CASAGVGNEQFF. The CDR3 DNA reads as TGCGCCAGCGCTGGAGTCGGCAATGAGCAGTTCTTC.

This clonotype was seen at least ten times. The chain is built from TRBV12-3 or TRBV12-4 and TRBJ2-1; 7 bases fit TRBD2. V was clipped by 10 bases and J by 7 bases; unmatched bases: 16. This CDR3 has 15 amino acids. The chain's CDR3 is CATRPIAGLGNEQFF. For the CDR3, the DNA is TGTGCCACCAGACCAATAGCGGGCCTAGGAAATGAGCAGTTCTTC.

This clonotype was observed many times. J is TRBJ1-5 and V is TRBV12-3 or TRBV12-4, with D uncertain. The CDR3 totals 13 residues. The ends were cut back, 2 bases at V and 10 bases at J, with 12 bases in the middle. The CDR3 coding sequence is TGTGCCAGCAGTTTAACAGAATCAGCCCCCCAGCATTTT. It translates to CASSLTESAPQHF.

The chain employs TRBV2 and TRBJ2-1; the D gene could be TRBD1 or TRBD2 (5 bases each). Trimming took off 6 bases at V and 5 bases at J, with 20 bases between the two ends. The germline gives CDR1 SNHLY, CDR2 FYNNEI. The CDR3 sequence is 16 residues long. The CDR3 coding sequence is TGTGCCAGCAGGATACTGGGGACGGTACCGAACAATGAGCAGTTCTTC. Translation: CASRILGTVPNNEQFF.

This clonotype was counted ten times or more. The genes are TRBV20-1 and TRBJ2-5, with 7 bases that match TRBD1. The CDR3 has 12 amino acids. Looked up from germline, CDR1 is DFQATT and CDR2 is SNEGSKA (reference sequence). The trim removed 6 bases at V and 5 bases at J, leaving 6 bases unmatched. For the CDR3, the DNA is TGCAGTGCAGCCGGACAGGCCGAGACCCAGTACTTC. Translating it yields CSAAGQAETQYF.

The chain combines TRBV4-2 with TRBJ2-2, with D perhaps matching TRBD2 (6 bases). Germline CDR1 LGHNA, CDR2 YNFKEQ. V was clipped by 0 bases and J by 0 bases, with 8 bases between them. The CDR3 runs to 16 residues. The CDR3 sequence is CASSQETGANTGELFF. CDR3 DNA: TGTGCCAGCAGCCAAGAAACGGGAGCGAACACCGGGGAGCTGTTTTTT.

This clonotype was observed a few times. The chain links TRBV12-3 or TRBV12-4 to TRBJ1-6, with D tentatively TRBD1 (5 bases). V lost 0 bases to trimming and J lost 7 bases, with 13 bases between them. This CDR3 spans 16 amino acids. The chain's CDR3 is CASSLALGVRNSPLHF. For the CDR3, the DNA is TGTGCCAGCAGTTTAGCGCTAGGGGTTAGGAATTCACCCCTCCACTTT.

This clonotype has only a few counts. CDR3 DNA sequence: TGTGCCAGCAGTGCCCCGGGACATGGGGACACCTTC. Amino acids: CASSAPGHGDTF. The rearrangement links TRBV12-3 or TRBV12-4 to TRBJ1-2, with D maybe TRBD1 (6 bases). The length of the CDR3 is 12 residues. V was shortened by 5 bases and J by 12 bases, with 16 bases between the two germline ends.

This chain uses TRBV5-1 with TRBJ1-3; D call uncertain. Germline V gene lookup returns CDR1 SGHRS and CDR2 YFSETQ. CDR3 length equals 15 residues. Trimming shortened V by 4 bases and J by 4 bases, and 15 bases separated the two germline ends. The CDR3 sequence: CASSPEPSSGNTIYF. CDR3 sequence (DNA): TGCGCCAGCAGCCCCGAACCCTCTTCGGGAAACACCATATATTTT.

This clonotype was counted a few times. V usage is TRBV20-1 and J usage is TRBJ1-2; 11 bases agree with TRBD1. J gave up 3 bases and V 3 bases, and 6 bases lay outside the gene matches. Germline V CDR1 and CDR2: DFQATT, SNEGSKA (reference sequence). The CDR3 length is 15 residues. CDR3 DNA: TGCAGTGCTAGGCACCCGGGACAGGGGGACTATGGCTACACCTTC. This translates into CSARHPGQGDYGYTF.

The chain carries TRBV6-5 and TRBJ2-1; 8 bases are shared with TRBD2. Germline V gene data show CDR1 as MNHEY and CDR2 as SVGAGI. V gave up 0 bases and J gave up 4 bases; unmatched junction bases: 8. The length of the CDR3 is 17 residues. The CDR3 protein is CASSYSMVRGGYNEQFF. As DNA, the CDR3 is TGTGCCAGCAGTTACTCGATGGTCCGGGGGGGGTACAATGAGCAGTTCTTC.

The rearrangement joins TRBV29-1 to TRBJ2-7, with 13 bases matching TRBD2. V lost 7 bases and J lost 2; bases outside the gene matches: 5. Germline lookup yields CDR1 SQVTM and CDR2 ANQGSEA. This CDR3 region has 14 residues. CDR3 sequence: CSAGTSGAAYEQYF. In DNA, the CDR3 is TGCAGCGCTGGGACTAGCGGGGCCGCCTACGAGCAGTACTTC.

This clonotype occurred many times. The genes are TRBV12-3 or TRBV12-4 and TRBJ2-4; a weak D match, TRBD2 (5 bases). With 8 bases removed from V and 7 bases from J, the gap between germline ends came to 15 bases. The CDR3 has 13 residues. The CDR3, as DNA: TGTGCCAGCGCCGGACTCCAAGCGAACATTCAGTACTTC. Translated: CASAGLQANIQYF.

The rearrangement links TRBV7-6 to TRBJ2-7; D perhaps matches TRBD1 (5 bases). V gave up 1 base and J gave up 5 bases, with 12 bases separating them. In germline, CDR1 is SGHVS, CDR2 FNYEAQ. The CDR3 consists of 14 residues. DNA for the CDR3: TGTGCCAGCAGCTTAGTGGACATAAGCCACGAGCAGTACTTC. Its translation: CASSLVDISHEQYF.